Given below is one T cell receptor (beta chain) in context. As yet, its antigen is unknown. Germline V CDR1 and CDR2: SGDLS, YYNGEE. V was clipped by 9 bases and J by 5 bases; unmatched bases: 13. The length of the CDR3 is 16 residues. The PCR had 60 Vbeta and 13 Jbeta primers. Assay: immunoSEQ multiplex PCR; the TCRdb copy retains only in-frame clones and omits some. This table holds about 100,000 clones, 78% found once. The data belong to a study of cytomegalovirus exposure and HLA in healthy donors. Study outcomes and limitations: Roughly even sequencing depth across donors was the assumption behind the presence/absence analyses. Some V segments could not be told apart, so they were left out, TRBV6-2 and TRBV6-3 among them.

The genes are TRBV9 and TRBJ2-2; 10 bases line up with TRBD1. Input material: PBMCs. The TCR originated in a woman between 40 and 55 years old in good health and CMV-seronegative. The CDR3 coding sequence is TGTGCCACGCCTTGCCTAGACAGGGGGCGGACCGGGGAGCTGTTTTTT. Protein product: CATPCLDRGRTGELFF.